These T cell receptor beta chains were read from a single sample in a study of siplizumab effects on memory and regulatory T cells. Measured with immunoSEQ multiplex PCR; TCRdb has only the in-frame clones, and not every one. Of more than 95,000 clones in the sample, about 95% were seen once. The source material was non-Treg CD4+ T cells sorted from blood. Receptor source: a human donor in good health. Both conserved end residues are part of each CDR3. D genes are given only for firm matches. Clone size is not always given. Where it is, it says once, few, many or a class for expanded clones.

>TRBJ2-5|NA|13|TRBV27|NA
CASSFQPKETQYF
TGTGCCAGCAGTTTTCAGCCGAAAGAGACCCAGTACTTC
>TRBJ2-7|NA|14|TRBV7-2|NA
CASSRGASSYEQYF
TGTGCCAGCAGCCGGGGGGCGTCATCCTACGAGCAGTACTTC
>TRBJ2-3|NA|18|TRBV2|once
CASSDGISWDGSTDTQYF
TGTGCCAGCAGTGATGGAATCTCCTGGGACGGTAGCACAGATACGCAGTATTTT
>TRBJ2-7|TRBD1|11|TRBV20-1|NA
CSARTGGEQYF
TGCAGTGCACGGACAGGGGGAGAGCAGTACTTC
>TRBJ2-7|TRBD2|14|TRBV6-1|NA
CASSEVAGGDEQYF
TGTGCCAGCAGTGAAGTCGCGGGAGGGGACGAGCAGTACTTC
>TRBJ2-7|TRBD2|15|TRBV7-8|NA
CASSPRLASSPEQYF
TGTGCCAGCAGCCCACGACTAGCCTCCTCCCCCGAGCAGTACTTC
>TRBJ1-1|TRBD1|14|TRBV18|NA
CASSPPSGGTEAFF
TGTGCCAGCTCACCACCGTCAGGGGGGACTGAAGCTTTCTTT
>TRBJ2-7|NA|13|TRBV6-1|NA
CASSEGAHYEQYF
TGTGCCAGCAGTGAAGGGGCCCACTACGAGCAGTACTTC
>TRBJ1-1|NA|11|TRBV6-6|NA
CASSTDSEAFF
TGTGCCAGCAGCACAGATTCTGAAGCTTTCTTT
>TRBJ1-3|TRBD1|13|TRBV29-1|NA
CSVRTGGENTIYF
TGCAGCGTTCGGACAGGGGGCGAAAACACCATATATTTT
>TRBJ1-2|NA|12|TRBV10-3|NA
CAIQGGNYGYTF
TGTGCCATACAGGGAGGTAACTATGGCTACACCTTC
>TRBJ2-5|NA|15|TRBV6-1|NA
CASSEWERAGETQYF
TGTGCCAGCAGTGAATGGGAACGAGCTGGGGAGACCCAGTACTTC
>TRBJ2-7|NA|15|TRBV6-6|NA
CASSYDSRHSYEQYF
TGTGCCAGCAGTTACGACAGCCGTCACTCCTACGAGCAGTACTTC
>TRBJ2-3|TRBD2|16|TRBV9|NA
CASSVGSGGSADTQYF
TGTGCCAGCAGCGTAGGTAGCGGGGGATCGGCGGATACGCAGTATTTT
>TRBJ1-1|TRBD1|15|TRBV19|NA
CASSSPGGAKFEAFF
TGTGCCAGTAGTAGTCCAGGGGGGGCGAAGTTTGAAGCTTTCTTT
>TRBJ2-7|NA|15|TRBV2|once
CASRPDMRSSYEQYF
TGTGCCAGCAGGCCCGACATGCGGAGCTCCTACGAGCAGTACTTC
>TRBJ1-2|NA|11|TRBV6-1|NA
CASSDRAGYTF
TGTGCCAGCAGTGATAGGGCCGGCTACACCTTC
>TRBJ1-2|TRBD1|14|TRBV27|NA
CASSSGDRFYGYTF
TGTGCCAGCAGTTCCGGGGACAGGTTCTATGGCTACACCTTC
>TRBJ1-4|NA|16|TRBV2|NA
CASSTQGPATNEKLFF
TGTGCCAGCAGCACACAGGGACCAGCAACTAATGAAAAACTGTTTTTT
>TRBJ2-2|NA|14|TRBV5-1|NA
CASSPSTGTGELFF
TGCGCCAGCAGCCCCTCGACAGGTACCGGGGAGCTGTTTTTT
>TRBJ2-2|TRBD2|21|TRBV12-5|once
CASGLAGTGGLAGRGTGELFF
TGTGCTAGTGGGCTCGCCGGGACAGGAGGACTAGCGGGCCGGGGCACCGGGGAGCTGTTTTTT
>TRBJ2-1|TRBD2|15|TRBV5-4|once
CASSPLAGVYNEQFF
TGTGCCAGCAGCCCCCTAGCGGGAGTCTACAATGAGCAGTTCTTC